This T cell receptor (beta chain) was captured in a study of beta chain features in type 1 diabetes. Whole-study findings and limits: Comparison showed that naive, central memory and Treg TCRB repertoires appeared more similar among patients than among healthy donors. Insertion counts at VDJ junctions were lower in type 1 diabetes patients, who also showed more deletions there. Highly expressing activated T cells could be over-counted with a cDNA template. There was a moderate but significant shortening of TCRB CDR3s in all four CD4+ subsets of Type 1 diabetes patients.

In its sample, this clone was seen a few times. Its antigen remains unidentified. Trimming stripped 3 bases from V and 9 bases from J, with 12 bases between. The CDR3 loop spans 13 amino acids. Germline V lookup: CDR1 GTSNPN, CDR2 SVGIG (reference sequence). The authors reverse transcribed all of the isolated RNA, so sequencing captured expressed TCRB transcripts. Assay: immunoSEQ multiplex PCR; the TCRdb copy retains only in-frame clones and omits some. The repertoire holds hundreds of thousands of clones, with over 12% as singletons. The receptor comes from a man younger than 30 with type 1 diabetes. What was sequenced was naive CD4+ T cells from blood. The chain employs TRBV30 and TRBJ1-6; D perhaps matches TRBD1 (6 bases). CDR3 residues: CAWRRGWSSPLHF. The CDR3, as DNA: TGTGCCTGGAGGAGGGGGTGGAGTTCACCCCTCCACTTT.